This entry describes one T cell receptor (beta chain). Antigen unknown. These data originate in a study of cytomegalovirus exposure and HLA in healthy donors. Study results and caveats: Among immune exposure information, only CMV serostatus was available. Follow-up analysis found HLA locus-dependent TCR association rates, highest for DRB1 and lowest for HLA-C.

PCR was performed using 60 Vbeta and 13 Jbeta primers. Only in-frame clones appear in the TCRdb table, and some are missing; sequencing was by immunoSEQ multiplex PCR. The table records around 80,000 clones, around 60% of them present only once. Trimming pared 2 bases from V and 2 bases from J, leaving 7 bases between. CDR1 SGHRS and CDR2 YFSETQ come from the germline V gene. The CDR3 is 14 residues long. Sequencing was carried out using PBMCs. This sequence joins TRBV5-1 and TRBJ2-2, with D possibly matching TRBD2 (5 bases). This clonotype was sampled from a male donor in good health and CMV-seropositive. This CDR3 reads CASSFEGNTGELFF. In DNA, the CDR3 is TGCGCCAGCAGCTTTGAGGGAAACACCGGGGAGCTGTTTTTT. Variable domain in full (rest from reference TRBV5-1 and TRBJ2-2): KAGVTQTPRYLIKTRGQQVTLSCSPISGHRSVSWYQQTPGQGLQFLFEYFSETQRNKGNFPGRFSGRQFSNSRSEMNVSTLELGDSALYLCASSFEGNTGELFFGEGSRLTVL.